The clone carrying this T cell receptor (beta chain) was recorded once. The CDR3 spans 16 residues. These data come from a study of T cell changes during pregnancy in multiple sclerosis. The data were produced by immunoSEQ multiplex PCR, yet TCRdb's version contains in-frame clones alone and is incomplete. The top ten hold roughly 1.2% of the sample, which has about 83,000 clones, roughly 96% seen once. The TCR comes from a female donor with multiple sclerosis, enrolled in a pregnancy study. The chain employs TRBV21-1 and TRBJ2-7; TRBD1, the table's D call, lacks a check against the DNA. TRBV21-1 has pseudogene status. Sequenced material: peripheral blood, taken in the second trimester of pregnancy. The CDR3 DNA is TGTGCCAGCAGCAAAGGGTCGACAGGGGGCGGCTACGAGCAGTACTTC. This translates into CASSKGSTGGGYEQYF.